Below, 8 T cell receptor beta chains from the same sample are listed, as sequenced in a study of CD8+ T cells in alopecia areata. TCR sequencing used cDNA made by reverse transcription of extracted RNA. Using immunoSEQ multiplex PCR, the repertoire was profiled, and TCRdb retains in-frame clones only, with some absent. The table lists 100,000 to 150,000 clones, roughly two fifths of them singletons. The sequencing input was CD4+ T cells sorted from blood. All receptors derive from a human donor with alopecia areata.

The chain links TRBV30 to TRBJ2-1; possibly TRBD1 or TRBD2 for D (5 bases each). Germline loops: CDR1 GTSNPN, CDR2 SVGIG (reference sequence). The CDR3 consists of 15 residues. V dropped 0 bases and J dropped 8 bases, with 17 bases sitting between them. DNA for the CDR3: TGTGCCTGGAGTGTACGGGGCTCTAGAGACCATGAGCAGTTCTTC. This codes for CAWSVRGSRDHEQFF.

The CDR3 reads CASSSPRRDSGRVLTF. The DNA for the CDR3 is TGTGCCAGCAGCTCCCCGCGGCGGGACTCCGGTCGCGTCCTGACTTTC. This chain connects TRBV5-4 to TRBJ2-6; perhaps TRBD2 as D (6 bases). There are 16 residues in the CDR3. Trimming removed 3 bases at V and 12 bases at J, with 22 bases between. CDR1 and CDR2 from the germline V gene are SGHNT and YYREEE (reference sequence). Combining the CDR3 with reference TRBV5-4 and TRBJ2-6 gives the whole variable domain ETGVTQSPTHLIKTRGQQVTLRCSSQSGHNTVSWYQQALGQGPQFIFQYYREEENGRGNFPPRFSGLQFPNYSSELNVNALELDDSALYLCASSSPRRDSGRVLTFGAGSRLTVL.

This clone was counted once. The chain joins TRBV5-6 to TRBJ1-2; D is uncertain. Germline V CDR1 and CDR2: SGHDT, YYEEEE. The CDR3 contains 14 residues. V lost 6 bases and J lost 7, with 19 bases in between. The CDR3 here is CASNERGGSGGYTF. Here the CDR3 DNA reads TGTGCCAGCAATGAGCGTGGAGGGTCGGGTGGCTACACCTTC.

V and J are TRBV9 and TRBJ2-6; D perhaps matches TRBD2 (6 bases). Trimming took 2 bases from V and 0 from J, leaving 6 bases between them. Germline V gene data show CDR1 as SGDLS and CDR2 as YYNGEE. This CDR3 comprises 15 residues. CDR3 DNA sequence: TGTGCCAGCAGCGTGACTAGCTCTGGGGCCAACGTCCTGACTTTC. This sequence encodes CASSVTSSGANVLTF.

The chain is built from TRBV30 and TRBJ2-7; TRBD1 is a possible D gene (6 bases). Germline assignment: CDR1 GTSNPN and CDR2 SVGIG (reference sequence). V shed 0 bases and J shed 1 base, with 16 bases lying between them. CDR3 size: 16 residues. This CDR3 reads CAWSVFGQGPSYEQYF. The DNA of the CDR3 is TGTGCCTGGAGTGTTTTCGGGCAGGGGCCTTCCTACGAGCAGTACTTC.

This clone turned up a few times. The chain's CDR3 is CASRPPSGRGPPPRELFF. The CDR3 DNA follows: TGTGCCAGCAGACCCCCCTCAGGGCGGGGCCCCCCCCCGAGGGAGCTGTTTTTT. The chain uses TRBV11-3 and TRBJ2-2, with D possibly TRBD2 on 6 matching bases. V was clipped by 6 bases and J by 9 bases, with 29 bases between them. Germline V gene data show CDR1 as SGHNT and CDR2 as YENEEA. The CDR3 length is 18 residues.

The chain combines TRBV6-5 with TRBJ2-1; no reliable D call. The germline V gene has CDR1 MNHEY and CDR2 SVGAGI. Trimming stripped 2 bases from V and 5 bases from J, with 1 base between. CDR3 length: 11 amino acids. This CDR3 is CASSYDNEQFF. CDR3 in DNA: TGTGCCAGCAGTTACGACAATGAGCAGTTCTTC.

V is TRBV11-1 and J is TRBJ1-2, with D maybe TRBD1 (5 bases). The CDR3 covers 14 residues. Trimming shortened V by 3 bases and J by 2 bases, and 10 bases separated the two germline ends. Germline V CDR1 and CDR2: SGHAT, FQDESV (reference sequence). CDR3 residues: CASSFGTGNYGYTF. CDR3 DNA: TGTGCCAGCAGCTTTGGGACGGGGAACTATGGCTACACCTTC.